The sequence of this T cell receptor (beta chain) was determined in a study of cytomegalovirus exposure and HLA in healthy donors. Primers for the PCR totalled 60 Vbeta and 13 Jbeta. Data came from immunoSEQ multiplex PCR; TCRdb stores just in-frame clones and leaves some out. The sample has about 150,000 clones; approximately 80% are singletons. This CDR3 has 17 amino acids. Trimming removed 6 bases from V and 2 bases from J, with 21 bases in between. Germline CDR1 and CDR2: SNHLY and FYNNEI. The chain has TRBV2 and TRBJ2-3; possible D gene TRBD2, 6 bases. This clonotype was sampled from a man aged 35 to 55 in good health and CMV-seropositive. Sequencing was performed on PBMCs. CDR3 in DNA: TGTGCCAGCAGCGGGGACTCCGGTGCATATTACACAGATACGCAGTATTTT. Its translation is CASSGDSGAYYTDTQYF.